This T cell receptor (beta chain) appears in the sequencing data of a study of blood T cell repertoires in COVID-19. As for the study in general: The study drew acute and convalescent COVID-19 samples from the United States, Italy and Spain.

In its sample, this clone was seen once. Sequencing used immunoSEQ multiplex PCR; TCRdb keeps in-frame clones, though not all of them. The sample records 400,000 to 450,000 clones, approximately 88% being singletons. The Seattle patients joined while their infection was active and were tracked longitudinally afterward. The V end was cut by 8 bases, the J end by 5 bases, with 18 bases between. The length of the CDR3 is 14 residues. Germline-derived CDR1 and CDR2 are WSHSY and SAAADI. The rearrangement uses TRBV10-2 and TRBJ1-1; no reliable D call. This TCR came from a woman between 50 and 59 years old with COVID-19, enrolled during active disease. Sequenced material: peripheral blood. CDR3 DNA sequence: TGCGCCAGCGGTAATAACGAGGCGAGGACTGAAGCTTTCTTT. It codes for CASGNNEARTEAFF.